This TCR beta chain was observed in a study of blood T cells in healthy people across ages. The CDR3 sequence is 16 residues long. V was pared by 3 bases and J by 2 bases, with 8 bases of the junction left unmatched. Germline V gene sequence: CDR1 DFQATT, CDR2 SNEGSKA (reference sequence). General study findings and limits: No one knew whether donors had CMV, which possibly confounded expanded clonotype changes. As naive T cell percentage varied, TCR beta diversity correlated strongly with it.

This clonotype was counted only a few times. Antigen specificity is unknown. The use of a sample-barcoded 5' primer and a J-beta primer mix characterized a second PCR of about 6 to 11 cycles. Tagging of each cDNA molecule was performed by a template-switch adaptor with 12 random nucleotides. Each CDR3 protein gets one entry after TCRdb re-called the 5' RACE reads with MiXCR. The data show over 1.5 million distinct CDR3 sequences, around 48% seen once. Isolated per sample were at least 7 million PBMCs. V usage is TRBV20-1 and J usage is TRBJ2-4; 9 positions match TRBD1. Sequencing used blood. This clonotype originated in a woman in her thirties or forties in good health. CDR3 residues: CSASLWDRATKNIQYF. The CDR3 DNA sequence: TGCAGTGCTAGTCTCTGGGACAGGGCGACCAAAAACATTCAGTACTTC.